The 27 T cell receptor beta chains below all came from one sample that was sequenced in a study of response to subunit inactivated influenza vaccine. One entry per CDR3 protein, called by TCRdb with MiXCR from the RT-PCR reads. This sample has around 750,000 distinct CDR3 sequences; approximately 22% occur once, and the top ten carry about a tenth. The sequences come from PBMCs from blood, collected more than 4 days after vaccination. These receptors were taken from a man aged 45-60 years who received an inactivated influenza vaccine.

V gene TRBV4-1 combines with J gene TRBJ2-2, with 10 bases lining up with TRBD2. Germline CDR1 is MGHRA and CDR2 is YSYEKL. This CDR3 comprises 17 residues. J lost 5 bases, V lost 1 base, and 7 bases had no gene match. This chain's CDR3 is CASSQVQRGGRTGELFF. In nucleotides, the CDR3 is TGCGCCAGCAGCCAAGTACAGCGGGGGGGCCGGACCGGGGAGCTGTTTTTT.

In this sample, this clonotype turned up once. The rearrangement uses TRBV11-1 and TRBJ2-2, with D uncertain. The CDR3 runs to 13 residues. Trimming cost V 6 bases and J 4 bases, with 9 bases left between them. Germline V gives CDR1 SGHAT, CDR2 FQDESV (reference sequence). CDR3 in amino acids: CASREGPTGELFF. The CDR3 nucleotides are TGTGCCAGCAGGGAAGGGCCCACCGGGGAGCTGTTTTTT.

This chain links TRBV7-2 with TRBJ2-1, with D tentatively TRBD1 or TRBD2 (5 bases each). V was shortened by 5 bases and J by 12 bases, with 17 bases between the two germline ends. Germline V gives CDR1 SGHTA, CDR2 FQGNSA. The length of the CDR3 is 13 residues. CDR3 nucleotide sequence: TGTGCCAGCAGCCCTCACCAGGGAGTTCGGCAGTTCTTC. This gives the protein CASSPHQGVRQFF.

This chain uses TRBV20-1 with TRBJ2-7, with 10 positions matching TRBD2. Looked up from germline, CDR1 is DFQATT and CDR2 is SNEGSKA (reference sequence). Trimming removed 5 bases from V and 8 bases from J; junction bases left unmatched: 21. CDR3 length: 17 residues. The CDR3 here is CSAELTGLAIAKLKQYF. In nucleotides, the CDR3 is TGCAGTGCTGAATTAACGGGACTAGCGATCGCCAAATTGAAGCAGTACTTC.

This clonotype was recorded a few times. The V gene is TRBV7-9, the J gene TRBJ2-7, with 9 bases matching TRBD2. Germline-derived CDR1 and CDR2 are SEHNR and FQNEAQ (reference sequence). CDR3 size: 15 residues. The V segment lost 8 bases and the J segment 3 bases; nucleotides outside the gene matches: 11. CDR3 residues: CASDPGLASNYEQYF. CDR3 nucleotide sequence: TGTGCCAGCGACCCCGGACTAGCGAGCAACTACGAGCAGTACTTC.

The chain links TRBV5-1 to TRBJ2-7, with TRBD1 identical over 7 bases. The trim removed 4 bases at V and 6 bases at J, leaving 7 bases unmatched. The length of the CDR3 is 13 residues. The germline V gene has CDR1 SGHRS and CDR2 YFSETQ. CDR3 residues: CASSAETGTEQYF. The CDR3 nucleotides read TGCGCCAGCAGCGCGGAGACAGGGACCGAGCAGTACTTC.

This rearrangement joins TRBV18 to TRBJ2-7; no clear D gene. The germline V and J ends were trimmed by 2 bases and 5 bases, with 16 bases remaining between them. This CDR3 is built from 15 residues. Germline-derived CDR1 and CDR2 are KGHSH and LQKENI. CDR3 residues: CASSPLRAQPNEQYF. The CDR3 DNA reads TGTGCCAGCTCACCATTAAGGGCGCAACCCAACGAGCAGTACTTC.

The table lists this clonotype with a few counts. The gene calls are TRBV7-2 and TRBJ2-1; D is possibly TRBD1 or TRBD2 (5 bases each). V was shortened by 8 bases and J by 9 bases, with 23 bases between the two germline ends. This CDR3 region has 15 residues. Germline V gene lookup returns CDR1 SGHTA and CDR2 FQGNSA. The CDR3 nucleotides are TGTGCCAGCGGGGAGTCGGGGACGAGGGCCGGTGAGCAGTTCTTC. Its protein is CASGESGTRAGEQFF.

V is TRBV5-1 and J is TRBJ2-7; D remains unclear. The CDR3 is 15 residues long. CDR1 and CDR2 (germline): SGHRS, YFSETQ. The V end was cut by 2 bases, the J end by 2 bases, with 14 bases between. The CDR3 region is CASSFGRQETYEQYF. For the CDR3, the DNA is TGCGCCAGCAGCTTCGGACGGCAGGAGACCTACGAGCAGTACTTC. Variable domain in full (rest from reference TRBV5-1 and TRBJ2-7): KAGVTQTPRYLIKTRGQQVTLSCSPISGHRSVSWYQQTPGQGLQFLFEYFSETQRNKGNFPGRFSGRQFSNSRSEMNVSTLELGDSALYLCASSFGRQETYEQYFGPGTRLTVT.

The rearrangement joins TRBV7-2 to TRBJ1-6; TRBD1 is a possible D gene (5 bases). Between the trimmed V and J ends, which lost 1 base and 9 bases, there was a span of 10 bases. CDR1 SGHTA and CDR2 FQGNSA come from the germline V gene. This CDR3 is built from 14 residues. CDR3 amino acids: CASSLGGGISPLHF. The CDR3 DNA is TGTGCCAGCAGCTTAGGGGGGGGAATTTCACCCCTCCACTTT.

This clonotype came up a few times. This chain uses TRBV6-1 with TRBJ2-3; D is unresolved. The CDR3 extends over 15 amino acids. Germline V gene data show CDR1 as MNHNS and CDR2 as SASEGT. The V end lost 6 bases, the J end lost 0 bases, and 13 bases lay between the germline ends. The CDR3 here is CASSGSRASTDTQYF. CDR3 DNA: TGTGCCAGCAGCGGATCTAGGGCTAGCACAGATACGCAGTATTTT.

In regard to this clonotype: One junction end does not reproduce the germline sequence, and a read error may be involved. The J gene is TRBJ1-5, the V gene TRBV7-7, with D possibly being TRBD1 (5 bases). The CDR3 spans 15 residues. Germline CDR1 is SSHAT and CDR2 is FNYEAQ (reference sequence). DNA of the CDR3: TGTGCTAGCAGCACACAGGAAAAACTCTATCAGCCCCAGCATTTT. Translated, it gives CASSTQEKLYQPQHF.

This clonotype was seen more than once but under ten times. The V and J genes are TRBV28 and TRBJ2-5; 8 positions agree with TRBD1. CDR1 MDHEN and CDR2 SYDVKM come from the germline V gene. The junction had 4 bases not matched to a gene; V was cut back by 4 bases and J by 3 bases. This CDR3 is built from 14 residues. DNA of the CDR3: TGTGCCAGCAGTTCCAGACAGGGGAAAGAGACCCAGTACTTC. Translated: CASSSRQGKETQYF.

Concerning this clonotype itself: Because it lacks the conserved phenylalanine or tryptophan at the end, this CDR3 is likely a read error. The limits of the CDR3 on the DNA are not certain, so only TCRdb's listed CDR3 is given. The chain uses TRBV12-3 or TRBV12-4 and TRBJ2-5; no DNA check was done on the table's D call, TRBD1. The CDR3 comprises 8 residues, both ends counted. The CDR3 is CASSSVAG.

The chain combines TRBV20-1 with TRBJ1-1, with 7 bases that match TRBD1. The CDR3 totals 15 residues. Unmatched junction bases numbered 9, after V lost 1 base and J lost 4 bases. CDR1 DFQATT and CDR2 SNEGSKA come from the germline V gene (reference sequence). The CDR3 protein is CSARARDREVTEAFF. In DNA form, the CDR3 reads TGCAGTGCTAGAGCGAGGGACAGAGAGGTCACTGAAGCTTTCTTT.

Here the CDR3 DNA reads TGCAGTGCTAGGGTAGGGGCGGGTGGCTACACCTTC. Translating gives CSARVGAGGYTF. The chain employs TRBV20-1 and TRBJ1-2; D might be TRBD1 (5 bases). The CDR3 runs 12 residues. The germline gives CDR1 DFQATT, CDR2 SNEGSKA (reference sequence). Between the trimmed V and J ends, which lost 3 bases and 7 bases, there was a span of 12 bases.

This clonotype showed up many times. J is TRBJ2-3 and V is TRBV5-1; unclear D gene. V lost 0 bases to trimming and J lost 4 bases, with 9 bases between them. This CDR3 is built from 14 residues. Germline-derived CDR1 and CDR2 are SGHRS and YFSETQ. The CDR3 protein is CASSLGIQSDTQYF. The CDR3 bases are TGCGCCAGCAGCTTGGGTATCCAGTCAGATACGCAGTATTTT.

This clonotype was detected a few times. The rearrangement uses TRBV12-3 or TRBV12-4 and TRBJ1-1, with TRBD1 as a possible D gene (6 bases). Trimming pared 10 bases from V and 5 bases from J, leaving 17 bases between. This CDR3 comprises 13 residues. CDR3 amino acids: CATTSDSGTEAFF. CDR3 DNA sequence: TGTGCCACGACCTCGGACAGTGGGACTGAAGCTTTCTTT.

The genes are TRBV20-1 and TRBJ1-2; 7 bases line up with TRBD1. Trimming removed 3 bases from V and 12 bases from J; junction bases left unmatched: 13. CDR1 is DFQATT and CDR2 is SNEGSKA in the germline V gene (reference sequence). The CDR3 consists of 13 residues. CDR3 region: CSARGDRVFLNTF. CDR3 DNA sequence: TGCAGTGCTAGGGGTGACAGGGTTTTTCTAAACACCTTC.

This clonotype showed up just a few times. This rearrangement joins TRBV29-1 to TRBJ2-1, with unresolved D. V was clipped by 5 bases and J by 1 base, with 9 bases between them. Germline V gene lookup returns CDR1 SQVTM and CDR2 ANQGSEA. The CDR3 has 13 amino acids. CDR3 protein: CSVRDGSYNEQFF. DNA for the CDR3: TGCAGCGTTCGAGACGGATCCTACAATGAGCAGTTCTTC.

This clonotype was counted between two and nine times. CDR3 protein: CASSPWTDNTEAFF. For the CDR3, the DNA is TGTGCCAGCAGCCCCTGGACGGATAACACTGAAGCTTTCTTT. The rearrangement links TRBV3-1 to TRBJ1-1; D is unresolved. The CDR3 is 14 amino acids. Deletions cut 4 bases from V and 2 bases from J, with 11 bases between. The germline gives CDR1 LGHDT, CDR2 YNNKEL (reference sequence). The full variable domain, its missing parts supplied by reference TRBV3-1 and TRBJ1-1, is DTAVSQTPKYLVTQMGNDKSIKCEQNLGHDTMYWYKQDSKKFLKIMFSYNNKELIINETVPNRFSPKSPDKAHLNLHINSLELGDSAVYFCASSPWTDNTEAFFGQGTRLTVV.

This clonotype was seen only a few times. DNA of the CDR3: TGTGCCAGCAGTTACTTTGGCTCCAAACCAATCTACGAGCAGTACTTC. Translating it yields CASSYFGSKPIYEQYF. The chain carries TRBV6-5 and TRBJ2-7; D call uncertain. Germline assignment: CDR1 MNHEY and CDR2 SVGAGI. Trimming shortened V by 1 base and J by 3 bases, and 16 bases separated the two germline ends. The CDR3 runs 16 residues.

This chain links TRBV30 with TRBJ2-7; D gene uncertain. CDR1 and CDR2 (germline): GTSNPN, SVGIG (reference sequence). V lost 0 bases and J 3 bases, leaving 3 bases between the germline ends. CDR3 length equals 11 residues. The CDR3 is CAWSVNYEQYF. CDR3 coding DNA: TGTGCCTGGAGTGTAAACTACGAGCAGTACTTC.

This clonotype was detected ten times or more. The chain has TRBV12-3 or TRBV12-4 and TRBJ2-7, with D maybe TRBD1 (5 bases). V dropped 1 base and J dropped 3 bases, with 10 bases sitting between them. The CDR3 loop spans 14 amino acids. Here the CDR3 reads CASSLGWQGYEQYF. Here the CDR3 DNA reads TGTGCCAGCAGTTTAGGCTGGCAGGGCTACGAGCAGTACTTC.

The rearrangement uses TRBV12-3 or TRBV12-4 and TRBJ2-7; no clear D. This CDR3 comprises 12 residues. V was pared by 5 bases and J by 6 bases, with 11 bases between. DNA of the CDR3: TGTGCCAGCAGTGGATGGGTGGGCGAGCAGTACTTC. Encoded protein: CASSGWVGEQYF.

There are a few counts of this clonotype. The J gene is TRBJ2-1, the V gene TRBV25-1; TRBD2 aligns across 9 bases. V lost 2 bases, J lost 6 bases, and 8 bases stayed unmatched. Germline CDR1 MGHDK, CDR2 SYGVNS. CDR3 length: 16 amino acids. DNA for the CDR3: TGTGCCAGCAGTGAACTGGCGGGAGGGCCGACCAATGAGCAGTTCTTC. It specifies CASSELAGGPTNEQFF.

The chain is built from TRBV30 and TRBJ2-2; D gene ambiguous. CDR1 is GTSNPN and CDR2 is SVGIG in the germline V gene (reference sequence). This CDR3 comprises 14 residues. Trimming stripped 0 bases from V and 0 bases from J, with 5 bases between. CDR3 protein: CAWSVGPNTGELFF. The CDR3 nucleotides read TGTGCCTGGAGTGTTGGACCGAACACCGGGGAGCTGTTTTTT.